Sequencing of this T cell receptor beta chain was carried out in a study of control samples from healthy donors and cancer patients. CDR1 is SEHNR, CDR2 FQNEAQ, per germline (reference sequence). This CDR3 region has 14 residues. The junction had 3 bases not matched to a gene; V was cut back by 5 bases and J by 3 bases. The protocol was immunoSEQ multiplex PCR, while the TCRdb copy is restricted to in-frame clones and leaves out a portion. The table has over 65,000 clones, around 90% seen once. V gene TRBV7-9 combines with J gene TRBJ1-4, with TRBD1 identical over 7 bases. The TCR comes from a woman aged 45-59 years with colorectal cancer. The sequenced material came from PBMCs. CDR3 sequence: CASSPTGSNEKLFF. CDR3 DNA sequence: TGTGCCAGCAGCCCGACAGGGTCTAATGAAAAACTGTTTTTT. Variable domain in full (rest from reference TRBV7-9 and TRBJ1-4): DTGVSQNPRHKITKRGQNVTFRCDPISEHNRLYWYRQTLGQGPEFLTYFQNEAQLEKSRLLSDRFSAERPKGSFSTLEIQRTEQGDSAMYLCASSPTGSNEKLFFGSGTQLSVL.